The 9 T cell receptor beta chains presented below share a single source sample, sequenced in a study of human T cells and chemical hapten exposure. The library gave individual cDNA molecules unique molecular identifiers. TCRdb fed the reads into MiXCR, producing one record per CDR3 protein. There are 95,000 to 150,000 distinct CDR3 sequences in the sample; less than 10% occur only once, and 1.3% to 1.5% lies in the top ten. The study extracted total RNA from unfractionated whole blood. Input material: whole blood. The receptors were sampled from a human donor in good health. Some clones in this sample may be carry-over from other donors' samples.

V and J are TRBV2 and TRBJ2-1; TRBD2 aligns across 7 bases. J lost 7 bases, V lost 5 bases, and 11 bases had no gene match. The CDR3 sequence is 15 residues long. The germline gives CDR1 SNHLY, CDR2 FYNNEI. Written as DNA, the CDR3 is TGTGCCAGCAGTCCCGTAGCGGGTGGGTTGAATGAGCAGTTCTTC. Its protein is CASSPVAGGLNEQFF.

This clonotype was recorded a few times. J is TRBJ1-4 and V is TRBV5-6; D unclear. The germline V gene has CDR1 SGHDT and CDR2 YYEEEE. This CDR3 spans 17 amino acids. The germline V and J ends were trimmed by 2 bases and 0 bases, with 14 bases remaining between them. The CDR3 DNA is TGTGCCAGCAGCTTCATAGTAGGCGGGGCAACTAATGAAAAACTGTTTTTT. Encoded protein: CASSFIVGGATNEKLFF.

The chain combines TRBV5-1 with TRBJ1-5; no clear D. The germline V gene has CDR1 SGHRS and CDR2 YFSETQ. Trimming left V 1 base short and J 2 bases short, with 7 bases between. The CDR3 spans 14 residues. CDR3 nucleotides: TGCGCCAGCAGCTTGTCGGTGGGCAATCAGCCCCAGCATTTT. Translating it yields CASSLSVGNQPQHF.

This clonotype came up many times. The V and J genes are TRBV7-2 and TRBJ2-1; TRBD1 matches at 7 bases. Germline V gene sequence: CDR1 SGHTA, CDR2 FQGNSA. V lost 5 bases to trimming and J lost 0 bases; unmatched junction nucleotides: 4. The CDR3 runs 15 residues. The CDR3 bases are TGTGCCAGCAGCCTGACAGGGATCTCCTACAATGAGCAGTTCTTC. Amino acids: CASSLTGISYNEQFF. The variable domain in full, with the rest retrieved from reference TRBV7-2 and TRBJ2-1, is GAGVSQSPSNKVTEKGKDVELRCDPISGHTALYWYRQSLGQGLEFLIYFQGNSAPDKSGLPSDRFSAERTGGSVSTLTIQRTQQEDSAVYLCASSLTGISYNEQFFGPGTRLTVL.

This clonotype was seen many times. Written as DNA, the CDR3 is TGCAGTGCTCCGATCTGGCAGGGTAGAAGAACTAATGAAAAACTGTTTTTT. It yields the protein CSAPIWQGRRTNEKLFF. The V call is TRBV20-1, the J call TRBJ1-4, with D possibly being TRBD1 (5 bases). Germline V gene sequence: CDR1 DFQATT, CDR2 SNEGSKA (reference sequence). This CDR3 contains 17 residues. V was shortened by 5 bases and J by 1 base, with 20 bases between the two germline ends.

There are many counts of this clonotype. The chain employs TRBV29-1 and TRBJ2-7; D remains unclear. The CDR3 is 13 amino acids. The V end lost 3 bases, the J end lost 1 base, and 10 bases lay between the germline ends. The germline CDR1 and CDR2 sequences are SQVTM and ANQGSEA. This chain's CDR3 is CSVEGAQSYEQYF. Written as DNA, the CDR3 is TGCAGCGTTGAGGGCGCCCAGTCCTACGAGCAGTACTTC.

The rearrangement uses TRBV4-3 and TRBJ2-1; D is ambiguous. The ends were cut back, 0 bases at V and 0 bases at J, with 9 bases in the middle. The V gene's germline CDR1 is LGHNA and CDR2 YSLEER. The CDR3 has 16 residues. CDR3 coding DNA: TGCGCCAGCAGCCAAGATTTCTCGAGCTCCTACAATGAGCAGTTCTTC. As protein: CASSQDFSSSYNEQFF.

This clonotype was seen only a few times. V is TRBV6-1 and J is TRBJ1-1; TRBD1 is a possible D gene (5 bases). The CDR3 spans 14 residues. Trimming took 3 bases from V and 6 from J, leaving 14 bases between them. Germline V lookup: CDR1 MNHNS, CDR2 SASEGT. The DNA for the CDR3 is TGTGCCAGCAGTGAGAGGGTAGGGGCAGCTGAAGCTTTCTTT. As protein: CASSERVGAAEAFF.

V is TRBV19 and J is TRBJ1-2; 9 nucleotides match TRBD1. Germline CDR1 and CDR2: LNHDA and SQIVND (reference sequence). V gave up 7 bases and J gave up 6 bases; unmatched junction bases: 6. The CDR3 totals 13 residues. CDR3 amino acids: CASTGTGLNGYTF. CDR3 nucleotides: TGTGCCAGTACCGGGACAGGGCTCAATGGCTACACCTTC.